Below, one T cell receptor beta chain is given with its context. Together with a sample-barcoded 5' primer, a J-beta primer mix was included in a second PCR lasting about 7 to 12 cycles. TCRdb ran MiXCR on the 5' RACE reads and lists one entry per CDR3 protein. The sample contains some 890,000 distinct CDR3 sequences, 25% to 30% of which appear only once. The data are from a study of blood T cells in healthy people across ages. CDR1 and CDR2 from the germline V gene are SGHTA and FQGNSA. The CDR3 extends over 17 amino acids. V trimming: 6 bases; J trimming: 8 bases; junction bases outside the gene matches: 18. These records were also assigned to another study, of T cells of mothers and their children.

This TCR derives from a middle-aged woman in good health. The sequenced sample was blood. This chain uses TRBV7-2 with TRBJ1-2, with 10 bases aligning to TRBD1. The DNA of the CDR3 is TGTGCCAGCAGTCCTTTAAGAGACAGGGGGCGAGTGTGGGGCTACACCTTC. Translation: CASSPLRDRGRVWGYTF.